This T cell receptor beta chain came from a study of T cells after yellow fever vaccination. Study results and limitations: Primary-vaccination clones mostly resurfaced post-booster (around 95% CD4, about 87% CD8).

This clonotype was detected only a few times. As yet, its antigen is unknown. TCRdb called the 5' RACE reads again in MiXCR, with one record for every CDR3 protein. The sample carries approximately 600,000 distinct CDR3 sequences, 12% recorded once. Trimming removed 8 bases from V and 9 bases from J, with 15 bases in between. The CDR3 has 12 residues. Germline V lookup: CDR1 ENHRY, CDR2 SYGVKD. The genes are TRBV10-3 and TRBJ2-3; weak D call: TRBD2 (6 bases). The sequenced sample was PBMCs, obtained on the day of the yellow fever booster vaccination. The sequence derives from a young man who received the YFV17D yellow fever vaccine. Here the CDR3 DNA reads TGTGCCATCGGGGGACGGGGAGGCACGCAGTATTTT. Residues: CAIGGRGGTQYF.